One and the same sample provided the 23 T cell receptor beta chains below, sequenced in a study of blood T cell repertoires in COVID-19. The assay was immunoSEQ multiplex PCR, and TCRdb's table has in-frame clones only and misses some. The sample consists of some 120,000 clones, just over 85% of them appearing once. Sequencing used peripheral blood. The receptors here all came from a woman aged 45 to 65 with active or convalescent COVID-19.

This clone came up a few times. This chain joins TRBV24-1 and TRBJ2-7; 7 nucleotides agree with TRBD1. J was trimmed by 5 bases and V by 0 bases; bases with no gene match: 0. Germline V gene lookup returns CDR1 KGHDR and CDR2 SFDVKD. CDR3 length: 13 amino acids. The CDR3 region has the DNA TGTGCCACCAGTGATTTGCAGGGGGACGAGCAGTACTTC. Its protein is CATSDLQGDEQYF.

The V and J genes are TRBV7-9 and TRBJ2-7; 7 bases are shared with TRBD1. CDR1 SEHNR and CDR2 FQNEAQ come from the germline V gene (reference sequence). V gave up 5 bases and J gave up 3 bases; unmatched junction bases: 10. The CDR3 loop spans 15 amino acids. DNA for the CDR3: TGTGCCAGCAGCGTCCTCGGACAGGCGGGCTACGAGCAGTACTTC. Its protein product is CASSVLGQAGYEQYF. Filled out from reference TRBV7-9 and TRBJ2-7, the complete variable domain reads DTGVSQNPRHKITKRGQNVTFRCDPISEHNRLYWYRQTLGQGPEFLTYFQNEAQLEKSRLLSDRFSAERPKGSFSTLEIQRTEQGDSAMYLCASSVLGQAGYEQYFGPGTRLTVT.

CDR3 protein: CASSLIASGSHYEQYF. CDR3 sequence (DNA): TGTGCCAGCAGTTTAATAGCTAGCGGGAGCCACTACGAGCAGTACTTC. The J gene is TRBJ2-7, the V gene TRBV28; 10 nucleotides agree with TRBD2. Losses at the gene ends were 2 bases for V and 3 bases for J; bases not matched to a gene: 7. The V gene's germline CDR1 is MDHEN and CDR2 SYDVKM. This CDR3 is built from 16 residues.

The chain recombines TRBV5-1 with TRBJ2-5; TRBD1 agrees at 12 bases. After removal of 3 bases from V and 5 bases from J, the junction contained 8 bases not matched to a gene. Germline lookup yields CDR1 SGHRS and CDR2 YFSETQ. The CDR3 covers 16 residues. CDR3 region: CASSSGQGARGETQYF. CDR3 in DNA: TGCGCCAGCAGCTCGGGACAGGGGGCGCGCGGGGAGACCCAGTACTTC. Together with reference TRBV5-1 and TRBJ2-5, the CDR3 gives the full variable domain: KAGVTQTPRYLIKTRGQQVTLSCSPISGHRSVSWYQQTPGQGLQFLFEYFSETQRNKGNFPGRFSGRQFSNSRSEMNVSTLELGDSALYLCASSSGQGARGETQYFGPGTRLLVL.

This clone was seen only once. The chain links TRBV5-5 to TRBJ1-1; possible D gene TRBD1, 6 bases. Deletions cut 5 bases from V and 0 bases from J, with 14 bases between. Germline CDR1 SGHKS, CDR2 YYEKEE (reference sequence). The CDR3 contains 15 residues. The CDR3: CASRQGRGMNTEAFF. The CDR3, as DNA: TGTGCCAGCAGACAAGGTAGGGGGATGAACACTGAAGCTTTCTTT.

The chain employs TRBV5-1 and TRBJ2-1, with 8 positions matching TRBD2. This CDR3 contains 17 residues. Germline V gene data show CDR1 as SGHRS and CDR2 as YFSETQ. After removal of 3 bases from V and 0 bases from J, the junction contained 8 bases not matched to a gene. The CDR3, as DNA: TGCGCCAGCAGCTCTTCACTAGCGGTAAGCTCCTACAATGAGCAGTTCTTC. It translates to CASSSSLAVSSYNEQFF.

This rearrangement joins TRBV15 to TRBJ2-1; tentative D call: TRBD2 (5 bases). Germline CDR1 is LNHNV and CDR2 is YYDKDF (reference sequence). There are 14 residues in the CDR3. Trimming left V 0 bases short and J 4 bases short, with 7 bases between. The CDR3 DNA is TGTGCCACCAGCAGAGATGACTATTACAATGAGCAGTTCTTC. It translates to CATSRDDYYNEQFF.

The chain is built from TRBV6-6 and TRBJ2-3, with TRBD2 identical over 7 bases. With 10 bases clipped from V and 6 bases from J, the junction kept 7 bases outside the gene matches. Germline V gene sequence: CDR1 MNHNY, CDR2 SVGAGI (reference sequence). This CDR3 region has 12 residues. The chain's CDR3 is CATTGGGDTQYF. DNA for the CDR3: TGTGCCACCACGGGGGGAGGGGATACGCAGTATTTT.

The chain couples TRBV28 to TRBJ1-2; D is perhaps TRBD1 (6 bases). Trimming stripped 6 bases from V and 6 bases from J, with 17 bases between. Germline lookup yields CDR1 MDHEN and CDR2 SYDVKM. The CDR3 contains 14 residues. CDR3: CASRPQGQINGYTF. In nucleotides, the CDR3 is TGTGCCAGCAGACCCCAAGGACAGATAAATGGCTACACCTTC.

The chain carries TRBV5-5 and TRBJ2-5, with D perhaps matching TRBD1 (5 bases). Trimming shortened V by 1 base and J by 1 base, and 8 bases separated the two germline ends. CDR3 size: 14 residues. Germline V gene data show CDR1 as SGHKS and CDR2 as YYEKEE (reference sequence). The CDR3 region is CASSLWGGQETQYF. The CDR3 DNA reads as TGTGCCAGCAGCTTGTGGGGCGGCCAAGAGACCCAGTACTTC. The complete variable domain, with remaining parts taken from reference TRBV5-5 and TRBJ2-5, reads DAGVTQSPTHLIKTRGQQVTLRCSPISGHKSVSWYQQVLGQGPQFIFQYYEKEERGRGNFPDRFSARQFPNYSSELNVNALLLGDSALYLCASSLWGGQETQYFGPGTRLLVL.

The chain is built from TRBV9 and TRBJ2-5, with D possibly being TRBD2 (7 bases). Germline assignment: CDR1 SGDLS and CDR2 YYNGEE. The CDR3 loop spans 15 amino acids. Trimming took 0 bases from V and 5 from J, leaving 14 bases between them. Here the CDR3 DNA reads TGTGCCAGCAGCGTAGCTGGGGGGGCAGTGGAGACCCAGTACTTC. This translates into CASSVAGGAVETQYF.

V is TRBV7-9 and J is TRBJ2-7; D is ambiguous. Germline-derived CDR1 and CDR2 are SEHNR and FQNEAQ (reference sequence). The ends were cut back, 5 bases at V and 2 bases at J, with 13 bases in the middle. This CDR3 is 14 amino acids long. CDR3: CASSRLGVTYEQYF. The CDR3 DNA follows: TGTGCCAGCAGCCGACTCGGAGTAACCTACGAGCAGTACTTC.

V and J are TRBV6-5 and TRBJ1-1, with 8 bases lining up with TRBD1. Germline assignment: CDR1 MNHEY and CDR2 SVGAGI. The CDR3 has 14 residues. V dropped 6 bases and J dropped 1; count of bases not matched to a gene: 4. CDR3 sequence (DNA): TGTGCCAGCAGGAGACAGGGGCAGAACACTGAAGCTTTCTTT. Translating gives CASRRQGQNTEAFF.

V usage is TRBV7-4 and J usage is TRBJ2-7, with D possibly matching TRBD2 (6 bases). Looked up from germline, CDR1 is SGHVT and CDR2 is SQSDAQ. This CDR3 is 15 amino acids long. The ends were cut back, 4 bases at V and 1 base at J, with 14 bases in the middle. The CDR3 nucleotides are TGTGCCAGCAGCTCTAGACTAGTCTATTCCTACGAGCAGTACTTC. Its protein product is CASSSRLVYSYEQYF.

CDR3 nucleotides: TGCAGCTTTACCGGGACACTTTACAATGAGCAGTTCTTC. It translates to CSFTGTLYNEQFF. This rearrangement joins TRBV29-1 to TRBJ2-1, with D possibly TRBD1 on 6 matching bases. With 8 bases removed from V and 4 bases from J, the gap between germline ends came to 15 bases. The germline V gene has CDR1 SQVTM and CDR2 ANQGSEA. The length of the CDR3 is 13 residues.

V is TRBV20-1 and J is TRBJ2-3; 12 nucleotides line up with TRBD1. Germline V CDR1 and CDR2: DFQATT, SNEGSKA (reference sequence). The CDR3 covers 16 residues. V was pared by 6 bases and J by 7 bases, with 14 bases of the junction left unmatched. The CDR3 reads CSASEPGTGGVNTQYF. The CDR3 DNA follows: TGCAGTGCCAGTGAGCCCGGGACAGGGGGCGTTAATACGCAGTATTTT.

Only one count was recorded for this clone. V gene TRBV5-4 combines with J gene TRBJ2-1; D is perhaps TRBD2 (6 bases). Between the trimmed V and J ends, which lost 3 bases and 8 bases, there was a span of 21 bases. The CDR3 is 16 amino acids. Germline CDR1 SGHNT, CDR2 YYREEE (reference sequence). The CDR3 sequence is CASSSGLPRGNYEQFF. The CDR3 bases are TGTGCCAGCAGCTCGGGACTCCCCCGAGGGAACTATGAGCAGTTCTTC.

The chain is built from TRBV30 and TRBJ2-3, with 13 nucleotides matching TRBD2. The CDR3 has 16 amino acids. J lost 2 bases, V lost 2 bases, and 4 bases had no gene match. Looked up from germline, CDR1 is GTSNPN and CDR2 is SVGIG (reference sequence). The CDR3 bases are TGTGCCTGGAGTCTCGGACTAGCGGGGGCCACAGATACGCAGTATTTT. Translating it yields CAWSLGLAGATDTQYF.

This chain joins TRBV3-1 (or the pseudogene TRBV3-2) and TRBJ1-1, with D hard to call. V lost 1 base to trimming and J lost 1 base, with 10 bases between them. CDR3 size: 15 residues. CDR1 is LGHDT, CDR2 YNNKEL, per germline (reference sequence). The CDR3 reads CASSQGTGGNTEAFF. CDR3 bases: TGTGCCAGCAGCCAAGGGACGGGAGGGAACACTGAAGCTTTCTTT.

The chain links TRBV14 to TRBJ2-7; no definite D call. CDR1 is SGHDN and CDR2 is FVKESK in the germline V gene. This CDR3 spans 14 amino acids. The V gene lost 4 bases and the J gene lost 1 base, with 11 bases spanning the gap. The CDR3, as DNA: TGTGCCAGCAGCCTCGAGGAGCGTTCCTACGAGCAGTACTTC. This gives the protein CASSLEERSYEQYF.

The CDR3 spells CASSQVGRIASTDTQYF. As DNA, the CDR3 is TGCGCCAGCAGCCAAGTAGGGAGGATCGCGTCCACAGATACGCAGTATTTT. This rearrangement joins TRBV4-1 to TRBJ2-3, with D tentatively TRBD2 (6 bases). This CDR3 has 17 residues. Germline values: CDR1 MGHRA, CDR2 YSYEKL. V was cut by 1 base and J by 2 bases, with 16 bases left in between.

V and J are TRBV5-4 and TRBJ2-5; 8 nucleotides match TRBD2. Germline CDR1 SGHNT, CDR2 YYREEE (reference sequence). This CDR3 region has 15 residues. Trimming took 4 bases from V and 5 from J; bases not matched to a gene: 10. The CDR3 DNA follows: TGTGCCAGCAGCAAGACTAGCGAGGGGTCGGAGACCCAGTACTTC. Translation: CASSKTSEGSETQYF. The full variable domain, rest sourced from reference TRBV5-4 and TRBJ2-5, is ETGVTQSPTHLIKTRGQQVTLRCSSQSGHNTVSWYQQALGQGPQFIFQYYREEENGRGNFPPRFSGLQFPNYSSELNVNALELDDSALYLCASSKTSEGSETQYFGPGTRLLVL.

This clone appeared a single time. The chain combines TRBV4-3 with TRBJ2-7; 9 bases are a match to TRBD2. The CDR3 spans 15 residues. J gave up 2 bases and V 1 base, and 3 bases lay outside the gene matches. In germline, CDR1 is LGHNA, CDR2 YSLEER. CDR3 in amino acids: CASSQGLAEAYEQYF. As DNA, the CDR3 is TGCGCCAGCAGCCAAGGACTAGCGGAAGCCTACGAGCAGTACTTC.